Shown below are 17 T cell receptor beta chains from a single sample sequenced in a study of blood T cell repertoires in COVID-19. Method: immunoSEQ multiplex PCR; TCRdb's copy keeps in-frame clones and lacks some. This sample carries about 360,000 clones, around 84% of them seen once, and the ten largest clones take roughly 3.1%. Sequencing input: peripheral blood. The origin of the receptors is a human donor in a cohort sampled during active COVID-19.

V and J are TRBV9 and TRBJ2-2, with TRBD2 matching 12 bases. The CDR3 is 16 residues long. Trimming cost V 4 bases and J 3 bases; bases outside gene matches: 4. In germline, CDR1 is SGDLS, CDR2 YYNGEE. The CDR3 DNA reads as TGTGCCAGCAGCTCGACTAGCGGGAGTGACACCGGGGAGCTGTTTTTT. Its translation: CASSSTSGSDTGELFF.

V and J are TRBV7-6 and TRBJ2-3; TRBD1 might be the D (6 bases). Germline CDR1 reads SGHVS; CDR2 reads FNYEAQ. V lost 5 bases and J 2 bases, leaving 14 bases between the germline ends. This CDR3 is 15 amino acids long. The CDR3 region has the DNA TGTGCCAGCAGCCCCTACAGGGACCCCACAGATACGCAGTATTTT. Amino acid sequence: CASSPYRDPTDTQYF. The whole variable domain, filled in from reference TRBV7-6 and TRBJ2-3, reads GAGVSQSPRYKVTKRGQDVALRCDPISGHVSLYWYRQALGQGPEFLTYFNYEAQQDKSGLPNDRFSAERPEGSISTLTIQRTEQRDSAMYRCASSPYRDPTDTQYFGPGTRLTVL.

Regarding this clone: One end of the junction does not line up with germline, which may come from a read error. V and J are TRBV2 and TRBJ2-5; 14 nucleotides match TRBD2. Germline lookup yields CDR1 SNHLY and CDR2 FYNNEI. The CDR3 runs 14 residues. The CDR3 reads CASGGGTSGRRPNF. DNA for the CDR3: TGTGCCAGCGGAGGAGGGACTAGCGGGAGAAGGCCCAACTTC.

The V and J genes are TRBV18 and TRBJ1-1; D is undetermined. Trimming pared 8 bases from V and 0 bases from J, leaving 19 bases between. Germline-derived CDR1 and CDR2 are KGHSH and LQKENI. This CDR3 spans 16 amino acids. CDR3 coding DNA: TGTGCCAGCACTTGGTTGGGCTCCGGCATGAACACTGAAGCTTTCTTT. This encodes CASTWLGSGMNTEAFF. The whole variable domain, filled in from reference TRBV18 and TRBJ1-1, reads NAGVMQNPRHLVRRRGQEARLRCSPMKGHSHVYWYRQLPEEGLKFMVYLQKENIIDESGMPKERFSAEFPKEGPSILRIQQVVRGDSAAYFCASTWLGSGMNTEAFFGQGTRLTVV.

V usage is TRBV28 and J usage is TRBJ2-7; possible D gene TRBD2, 5 bases. Germline values: CDR1 MDHEN, CDR2 SYDVKM. V was trimmed by 11 bases and J by 0 bases, leaving 14 bases between them. This CDR3 is 13 amino acids long. The CDR3 DNA sequence: TGTGCCGTCACGGGGAACGACTCCTACGAGCAGTACTTC. It is translated as CAVTGNDSYEQYF.

V is TRBV28 and J is TRBJ1-2; weak D call: TRBD1 (5 bases). V lost 4 bases and J 1 base, leaving 16 bases between the germline ends. The V gene's germline CDR1 is MDHEN and CDR2 SYDVKM. The CDR3 sequence is 16 residues long. CDR3 amino acids: CASSSQLGRVNYGYTF. The CDR3 DNA reads as TGTGCCAGCAGTTCTCAATTGGGCAGGGTTAACTATGGCTACACCTTC.

This chain uses TRBV5-6 with TRBJ1-4; D gene ambiguous. The CDR3 is 13 amino acids. Trimming took off 4 bases at V and 3 bases at J, with 7 bases between the two ends. In germline, CDR1 is SGHDT, CDR2 YYEEEE. This chain's CDR3 is CASSLTPNEKLFF. CDR3 DNA: TGTGCCAGCAGCCTGACTCCTAATGAAAAACTGTTTTTT. The full variable domain, in which reference TRBV5-6 and TRBJ1-4 provide the parts outside the CDR3, is DAGVTQSPTHLIKTRGQQVTLRCSPKSGHDTVSWYQQALGQGPQFIFQYYEEEERQRGNFPDRFSGHQFPNYSSELNVNALLLGDSALYLCASSLTPNEKLFFGSGTQLSVL.

This rearrangement joins TRBV5-1 to TRBJ2-2; TRBD1 matches at 11 bases. J gave up 4 bases and V 4 bases, and 6 bases lay outside the gene matches. Per the germline V gene, CDR1 is SGHRS and CDR2 is YFSETQ. The CDR3 is 16 residues long. The CDR3 protein is CASSASGTGGTGELFF. The DNA of the CDR3 is TGCGCCAGCAGCGCCTCCGGGACAGGGGGCACCGGGGAGCTGTTTTTT.

This chain joins TRBV18 and TRBJ2-1; 10 bases line up with TRBD1. The CDR3 is 15 amino acids. V lost 3 bases to trimming and J lost 2 bases; unmatched junction nucleotides: 1. CDR1 KGHSH and CDR2 LQKENI come from the germline V gene. CDR3 sequence: CASSPDRGPYNEQFF. In DNA, the CDR3 is TGTGCCAGCTCACCTGACAGGGGGCCCTACAATGAGCAGTTCTTC.

This clone has just one count. This chain joins TRBV9 and TRBJ2-3; perhaps TRBD2 as D (5 bases). V was cut by 4 bases and J by 6 bases, with 21 bases left in between. Germline-derived CDR1 and CDR2 are SGDLS and YYNGEE. The CDR3 has 16 residues. DNA of the CDR3: TGTGCCAGCAGCACCCAGCCGATCTTTCGGGGTGATACGCAGTATTTT. Its translation is CASSTQPIFRGDTQYF.

This chain connects TRBV5-1 to TRBJ2-1; D might be TRBD1 (5 bases). The CDR3 has 14 amino acids. V gave up 0 bases and J gave up 4 bases, with 8 bases separating them. Germline CDR1 and CDR2: SGHRS and YFSETQ. The CDR3 bases are TGCGCCAGCAGCTTGGCCCGGACATACAATGAGCAGTTCTTC. Translation: CASSLARTYNEQFF.

V and J are TRBV12-3 or TRBV12-4 and TRBJ1-2, with TRBD1 matching over 8 bases. CDR3 length equals 13 residues. V was pared by 6 bases and J by 6 bases, with 6 bases of the junction left unmatched. The CDR3 region is CASRGQGGDGYTF. The DNA for the CDR3 is TGTGCCAGCAGAGGACAGGGAGGGGATGGCTACACCTTC.

The chain links TRBV27 to TRBJ2-1; D perhaps matches TRBD2 (6 bases). Germline assignment: CDR1 MNHEY and CDR2 SMNVEV (reference sequence). Trimming removed 5 bases at V and 10 bases at J, with 15 bases between. There are 13 residues in the CDR3. CDR3 region: CASSVLLAREQFF. CDR3 sequence (DNA): TGTGCCAGCAGTGTACTACTAGCTCGCGAGCAGTTCTTC.

The V call is TRBV4-1, the J call TRBJ2-7, with D perhaps matching TRBD1 (6 bases). The CDR3 runs to 15 residues. Per germline, CDR1 MGHRA and CDR2 YSYEKL. The ends were cut back, 1 base at V and 1 base at J, with 11 bases in the middle. CDR3 nucleotides: TGCGCCAGCAGCCAAGCGCCAGGGGTTTCCTACGAGCAGTACTTC. Protein product: CASSQAPGVSYEQYF.

This clone appeared a single time. Here the CDR3 DNA reads TGCGCCAGCAGCTTGGACAGGGGGACTTTTGGCTACACCTTC. Protein: CASSLDRGTFGYTF. The gene calls are TRBV5-1 and TRBJ1-2; 8 positions agree with TRBD1. This CDR3 has 14 amino acids. Germline CDR1 reads SGHRS; CDR2 reads YFSETQ. J lost 7 bases, V lost 0 bases, and 5 bases had no gene match. Looking up the rest from reference TRBV5-1 and TRBJ1-2 gives the full variable domain: KAGVTQTPRYLIKTRGQQVTLSCSPISGHRSVSWYQQTPGQGLQFLFEYFSETQRNKGNFPGRFSGRQFSNSRSEMNVSTLELGDSALYLCASSLDRGTFGYTFGSGTRLTVV.

The chain couples TRBV7-3 to TRBJ2-3; D not resolved. Trimming stripped 3 bases from V and 3 bases from J, with 7 bases between. There are 13 residues in the CDR3. The germline CDR1 and CDR2 sequences are SGHTA and FQGTGA. The CDR3 DNA reads as TGTGCCAGCAGCTTCAAACGGACAGATACGCAGTATTTT. As protein: CASSFKRTDTQYF. Variable domain in full (rest from reference TRBV7-3 and TRBJ2-3): GAGVSQTPSNKVTEKGKYVELRCDPISGHTALYWYRQSLGQGPEFLIYFQGTGAADDSGLPNDRFFAVRPEGSVSTLKIQRTERGDSAVYLCASSFKRTDTQYFGPGTRLTVL.

The V and J genes are TRBV28 and TRBJ2-1, with D possibly TRBD2 on 5 matching bases. The CDR3 sequence is 13 residues long. Trimming shortened V by 6 bases and J by 3 bases, and 9 bases separated the two germline ends. Germline V gene data show CDR1 as MDHEN and CDR2 as SYDVKM. The CDR3 bases are TGTGCCAGCAGAAGACTAAGCTACAATGAGCAGTTCTTC. It specifies CASRRLSYNEQFF.